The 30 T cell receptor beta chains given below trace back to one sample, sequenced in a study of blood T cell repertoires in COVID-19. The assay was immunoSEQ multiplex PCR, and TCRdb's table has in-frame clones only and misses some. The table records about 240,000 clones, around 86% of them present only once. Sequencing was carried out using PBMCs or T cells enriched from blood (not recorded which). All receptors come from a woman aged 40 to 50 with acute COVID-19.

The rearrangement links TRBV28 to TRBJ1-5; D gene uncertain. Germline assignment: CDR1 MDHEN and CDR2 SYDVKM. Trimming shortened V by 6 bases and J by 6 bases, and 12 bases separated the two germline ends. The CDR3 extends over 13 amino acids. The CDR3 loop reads CASRTDGGQPQHF. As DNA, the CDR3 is TGTGCCAGCAGAACAGACGGAGGTCAGCCCCAGCATTTT.

CDR3: CATSVAGANTGELFF. CDR3 coding DNA: TGTGCCACCAGTGTGGCAGGGGCGAACACCGGGGAGCTGTTTTTT. The chain links TRBV24-1 to TRBJ2-2, with D tentatively TRBD1 (6 bases). The germline V and J ends were trimmed by 5 bases and 0 bases, with 9 bases remaining between them. Germline CDR1 and CDR2: KGHDR and SFDVKD. CDR3 length: 15 residues.

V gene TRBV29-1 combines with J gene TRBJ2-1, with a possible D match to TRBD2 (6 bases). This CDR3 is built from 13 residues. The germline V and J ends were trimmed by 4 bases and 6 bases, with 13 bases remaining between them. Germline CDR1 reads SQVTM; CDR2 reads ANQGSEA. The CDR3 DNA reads TGCAGCGTTGGACTAGAAAGCGTCAATGAGCAGTTCTTC. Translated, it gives CSVGLESVNEQFF.

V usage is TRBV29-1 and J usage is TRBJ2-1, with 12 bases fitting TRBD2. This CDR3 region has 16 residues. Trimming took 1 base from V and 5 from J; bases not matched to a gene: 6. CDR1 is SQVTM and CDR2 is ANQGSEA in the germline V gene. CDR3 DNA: TGCAGCGTTGAAGGTAGACTAGCGGGAGACGACAATGAGCAGTTCTTC. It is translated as CSVEGRLAGDDNEQFF.

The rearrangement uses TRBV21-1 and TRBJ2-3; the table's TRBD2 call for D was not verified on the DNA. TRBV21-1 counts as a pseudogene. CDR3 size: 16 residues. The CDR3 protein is CASSKVGGRVTDTQYF. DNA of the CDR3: TGTGCCAGCAGCAAAGTTGGAGGGAGGGTTACAGATACGCAGTATTTT.

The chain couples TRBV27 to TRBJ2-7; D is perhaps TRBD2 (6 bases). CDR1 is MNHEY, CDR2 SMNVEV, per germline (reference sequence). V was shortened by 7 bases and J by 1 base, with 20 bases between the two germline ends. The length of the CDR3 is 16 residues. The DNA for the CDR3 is TGTGCCAGCACTTTTGGGACGGGAGACGTGTCCTACGAGCAGTACTTC. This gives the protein CASTFGTGDVSYEQYF.

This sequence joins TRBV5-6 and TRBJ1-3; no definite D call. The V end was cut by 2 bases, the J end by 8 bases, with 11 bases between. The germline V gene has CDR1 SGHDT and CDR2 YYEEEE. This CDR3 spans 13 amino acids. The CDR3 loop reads CASSFRTIDTIYF. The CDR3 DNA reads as TGTGCCAGCAGCTTTCGCACTATTGACACCATATATTTT. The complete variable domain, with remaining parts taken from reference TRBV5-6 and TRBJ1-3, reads DAGVTQSPTHLIKTRGQQVTLRCSPKSGHDTVSWYQQALGQGPQFIFQYYEEEERQRGNFPDRFSGHQFPNYSSELNVNALLLGDSALYLCASSFRTIDTIYFGEGSWLTVV.

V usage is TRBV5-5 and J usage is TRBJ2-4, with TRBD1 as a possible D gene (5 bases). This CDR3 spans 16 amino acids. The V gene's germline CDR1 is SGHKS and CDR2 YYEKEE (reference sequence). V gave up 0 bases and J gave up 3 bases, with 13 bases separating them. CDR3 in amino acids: CASSLGQGLGKNIQYF. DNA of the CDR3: TGTGCCAGCAGCTTGGGGCAGGGATTAGGCAAAAACATTCAGTACTTC.

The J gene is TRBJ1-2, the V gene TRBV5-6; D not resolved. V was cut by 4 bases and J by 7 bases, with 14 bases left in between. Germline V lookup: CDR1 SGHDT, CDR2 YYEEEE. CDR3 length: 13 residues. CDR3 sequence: CASSSSGLGGYTF. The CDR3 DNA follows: TGTGCCAGCAGCAGCTCGGGTTTGGGTGGCTACACCTTC.

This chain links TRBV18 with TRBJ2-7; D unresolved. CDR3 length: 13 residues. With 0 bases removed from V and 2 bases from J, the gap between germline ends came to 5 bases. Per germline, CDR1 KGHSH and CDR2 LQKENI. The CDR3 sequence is CASSPPSAYEQYF. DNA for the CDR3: TGTGCCAGCTCACCACCGTCAGCCTACGAGCAGTACTTC.

This chain's CDR3 is CATSGGGLPGELFF. In nucleotides, the CDR3 is TGTGCCACCAGTGGAGGTGGGTTGCCCGGGGAGCTGTTTTTT. The gene calls are TRBV24-1 and TRBJ2-2; D call uncertain. CDR1 KGHDR and CDR2 SFDVKD come from the germline V gene. The CDR3 runs to 14 residues. Trimming pared 5 bases from V and 6 bases from J, leaving 12 bases between.

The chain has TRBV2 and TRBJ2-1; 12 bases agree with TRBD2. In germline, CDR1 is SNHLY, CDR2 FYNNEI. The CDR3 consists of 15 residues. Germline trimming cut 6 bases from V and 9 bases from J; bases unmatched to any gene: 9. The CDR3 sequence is CASRGTSGLHSEQFF. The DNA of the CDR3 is TGTGCCAGCAGAGGGACTAGCGGGCTCCATAGTGAGCAGTTCTTC.

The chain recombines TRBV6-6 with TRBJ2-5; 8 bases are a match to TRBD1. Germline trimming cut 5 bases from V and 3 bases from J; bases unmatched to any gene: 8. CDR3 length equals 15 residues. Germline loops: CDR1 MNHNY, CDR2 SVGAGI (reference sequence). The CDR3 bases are TGTGCCAGCAGTGCAGCGACAGGGGCGAAAGAGACCCAGTACTTC. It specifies CASSAATGAKETQYF.

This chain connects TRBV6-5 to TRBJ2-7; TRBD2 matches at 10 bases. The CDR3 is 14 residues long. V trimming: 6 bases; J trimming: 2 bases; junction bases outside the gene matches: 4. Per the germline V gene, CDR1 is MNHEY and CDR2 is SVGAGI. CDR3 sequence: CASRRSGRAYEQYF. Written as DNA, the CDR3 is TGTGCCAGCAGAAGAAGCGGGAGGGCCTACGAGCAGTACTTC.

The CDR3 protein is CATWDRYGEQFF. For the CDR3, the DNA is TGTGCCACCTGGGACAGGTACGGGGAGCAGTTCTTC. The J gene is TRBJ2-1, the V gene TRBV28; 8 positions agree with TRBD1. Germline V lookup: CDR1 MDHEN, CDR2 SYDVKM. Trimming removed 10 bases from V and 10 bases from J; junction bases left unmatched: 9. The CDR3 spans 12 residues. Based on the CDR3 plus reference TRBV28 and TRBJ2-1, the full variable domain is DVKVTQSSRYLVKRTGEKVFLECVQDMDHENMFWYRQDPGLGLRLIYFSYDVKMKEKGDIPEGYSVSREKKERFSLILESASTNQTSMYLCATWDRYGEQFFGPGTRLTVL.

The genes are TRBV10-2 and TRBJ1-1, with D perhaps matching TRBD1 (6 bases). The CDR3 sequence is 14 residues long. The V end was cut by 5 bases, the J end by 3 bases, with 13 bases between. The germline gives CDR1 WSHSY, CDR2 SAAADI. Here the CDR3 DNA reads TGCGCCAGCAGTTCCGGGACACTTTACACTGAAGCTTTCTTT. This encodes CASSSGTLYTEAFF.

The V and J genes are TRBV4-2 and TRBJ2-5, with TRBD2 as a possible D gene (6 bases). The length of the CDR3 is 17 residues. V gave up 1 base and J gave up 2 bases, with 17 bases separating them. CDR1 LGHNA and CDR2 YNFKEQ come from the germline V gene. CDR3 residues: CASSQGSSLTRQETQYF. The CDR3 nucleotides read TGTGCCAGCAGCCAAGGATCAAGTTTGACTAGACAAGAGACCCAGTACTTC.

The DNA for the CDR3 is TGTGCCAGTGGGACTAGCGGGAGCCGAGAGACCCAGTACTTC. It yields the protein CASGTSGSRETQYF. The genes are TRBV19 and TRBJ2-5, with 14 positions matching TRBD2. V lost 8 bases and J lost 4; bases outside the gene matches: 3. The CDR3 consists of 14 residues. The germline V gene encodes CDR1 LNHDA and CDR2 SQIVND (reference sequence).

CDR3 residues: CASSPRDRGSSQPQHF. CDR3 in DNA: TGTGCCAGTAGTCCACGCGACAGGGGGTCAAGTCAGCCCCAGCATTTT. The chain employs TRBV19 and TRBJ1-5, with 9 bases matching TRBD1. Per germline, CDR1 LNHDA and CDR2 SQIVND (reference sequence). The CDR3 totals 16 residues. After removal of 5 bases from V and 6 bases from J, the junction contained 11 bases not matched to a gene.

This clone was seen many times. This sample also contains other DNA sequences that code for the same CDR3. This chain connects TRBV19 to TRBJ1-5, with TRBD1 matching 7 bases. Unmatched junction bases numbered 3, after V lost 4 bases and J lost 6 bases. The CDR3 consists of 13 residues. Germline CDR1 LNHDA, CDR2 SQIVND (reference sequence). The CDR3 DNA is TGTGCCAGTAGTACAAACAGGGGTCAGCCCCAGCATTTT. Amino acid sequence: CASSTNRGQPQHF.

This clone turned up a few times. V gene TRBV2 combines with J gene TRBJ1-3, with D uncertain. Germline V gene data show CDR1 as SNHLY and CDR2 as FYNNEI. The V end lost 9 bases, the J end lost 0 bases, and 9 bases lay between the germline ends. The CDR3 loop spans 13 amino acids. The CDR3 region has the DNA TGTGCCAGTAGGAGGGACTCTGGAAACACCATATATTTT. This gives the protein CASRRDSGNTIYF.

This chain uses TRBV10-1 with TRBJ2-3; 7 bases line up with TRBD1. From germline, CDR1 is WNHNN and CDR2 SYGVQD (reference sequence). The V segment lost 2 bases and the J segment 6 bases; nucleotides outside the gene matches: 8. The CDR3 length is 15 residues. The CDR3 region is CASSEGEGAGDTQYF. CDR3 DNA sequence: TGCGCCAGCAGTGAGGGTGAGGGGGCCGGGGATACGCAGTATTTT.

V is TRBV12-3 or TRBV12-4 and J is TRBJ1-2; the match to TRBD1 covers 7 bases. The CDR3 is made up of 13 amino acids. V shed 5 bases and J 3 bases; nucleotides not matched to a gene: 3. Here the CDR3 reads CASSPGQYYGYTF. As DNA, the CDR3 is TGTGCCAGCAGTCCGGGACAGTACTATGGCTACACCTTC.

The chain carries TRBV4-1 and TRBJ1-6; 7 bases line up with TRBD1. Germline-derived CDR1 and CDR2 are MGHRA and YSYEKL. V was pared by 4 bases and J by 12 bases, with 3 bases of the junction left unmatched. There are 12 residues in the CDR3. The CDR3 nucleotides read TGCGCCAGCAGCCCACAGGGGATACCCCTCCACTTT. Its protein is CASSPQGIPLHF.

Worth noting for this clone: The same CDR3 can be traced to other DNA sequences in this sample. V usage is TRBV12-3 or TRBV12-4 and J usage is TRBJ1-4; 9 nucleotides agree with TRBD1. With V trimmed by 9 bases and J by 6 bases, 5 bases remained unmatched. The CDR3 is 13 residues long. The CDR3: CASSGTGYEKLFF. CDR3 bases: TGTGCCAGTTCCGGGACAGGGTATGAAAAACTGTTTTTT.

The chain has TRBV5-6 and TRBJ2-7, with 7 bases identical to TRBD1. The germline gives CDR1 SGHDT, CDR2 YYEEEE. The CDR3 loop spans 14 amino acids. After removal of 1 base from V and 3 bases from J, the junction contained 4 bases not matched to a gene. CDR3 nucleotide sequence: TGTGCCAGCAGCTTGACAGGGGCCGGCTACGAGCAGTACTTC. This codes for CASSLTGAGYEQYF.

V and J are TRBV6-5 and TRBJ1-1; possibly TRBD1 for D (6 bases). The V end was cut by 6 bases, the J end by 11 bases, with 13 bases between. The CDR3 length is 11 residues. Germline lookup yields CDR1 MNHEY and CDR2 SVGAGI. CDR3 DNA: TGTGCCAGCAGATATGACAGGACGGCTTTCTTT. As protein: CASRYDRTAFF.

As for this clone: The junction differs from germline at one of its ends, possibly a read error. In nucleotides, the CDR3 is TGTGCCGGCAGGTTGGGACAGGAAGAGACCCAGTACTTC. It translates to CAGRLGQEETQYF. The chain uses TRBV12-3 or TRBV12-4 and TRBJ2-5; 8 bases agree with TRBD1. The CDR3 spans 13 residues.

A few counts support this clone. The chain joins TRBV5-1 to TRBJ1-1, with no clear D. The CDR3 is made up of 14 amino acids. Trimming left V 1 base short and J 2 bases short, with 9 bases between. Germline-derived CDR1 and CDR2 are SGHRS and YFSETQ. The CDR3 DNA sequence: TGCGCCAGCAGCTTGAGGAGCGGAAACACTGAAGCTTTCTTT. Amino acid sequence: CASSLRSGNTEAFF.

This chain's CDR3 is CSVGYWYEQFF. CDR3 in DNA: TGCAGCGTTGGCTATTGGTATGAGCAGTTCTTC. The chain employs TRBV29-1 and TRBJ2-1; D call uncertain. CDR1 is SQVTM, CDR2 ANQGSEA, per germline. The CDR3 has 11 residues. Trimming shortened V by 4 bases and J by 8 bases, and 9 bases separated the two germline ends.